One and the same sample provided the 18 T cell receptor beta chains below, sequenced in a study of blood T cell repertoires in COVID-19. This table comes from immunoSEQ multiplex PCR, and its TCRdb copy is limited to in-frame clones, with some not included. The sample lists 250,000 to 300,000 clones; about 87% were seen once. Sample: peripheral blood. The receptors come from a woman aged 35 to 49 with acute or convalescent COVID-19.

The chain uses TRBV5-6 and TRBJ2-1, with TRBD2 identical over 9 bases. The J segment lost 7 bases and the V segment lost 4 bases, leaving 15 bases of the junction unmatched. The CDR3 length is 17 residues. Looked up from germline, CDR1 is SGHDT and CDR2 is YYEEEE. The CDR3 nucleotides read TGTGCCAGCAGCCCGCACCCAGCGGGGGGAAAATATAATGAGCAGTTCTTC. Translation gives CASSPHPAGGKYNEQFF. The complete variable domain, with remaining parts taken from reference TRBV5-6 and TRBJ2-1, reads DAGVTQSPTHLIKTRGQQVTLRCSPKSGHDTVSWYQQALGQGPQFIFQYYEEEERQRGNFPDRFSGHQFPNYSSELNVNALLLGDSALYLCASSPHPAGGKYNEQFFGPGTRLTVL.

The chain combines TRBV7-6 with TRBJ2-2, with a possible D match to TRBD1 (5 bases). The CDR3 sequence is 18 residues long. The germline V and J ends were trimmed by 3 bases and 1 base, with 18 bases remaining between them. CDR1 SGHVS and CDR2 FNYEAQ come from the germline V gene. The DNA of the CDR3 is TGTGCCAGCAGCTTGAGGCCCCGTCAGGGCAAGAACACCGGGGAGCTGTTTTTT. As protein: CASSLRPRQGKNTGELFF. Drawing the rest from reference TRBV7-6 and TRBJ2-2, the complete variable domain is GAGVSQSPRYKVTKRGQDVALRCDPISGHVSLYWYRQALGQGPEFLTYFNYEAQQDKSGLPNDRFSAERPEGSISTLTIQRTEQRDSAMYRCASSLRPRQGKNTGELFFGEGSRLTVL.

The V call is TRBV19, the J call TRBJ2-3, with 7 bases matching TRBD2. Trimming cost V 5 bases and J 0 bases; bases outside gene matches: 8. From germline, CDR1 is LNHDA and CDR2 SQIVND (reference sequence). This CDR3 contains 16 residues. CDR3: CASSSVAGSSTDTQYF. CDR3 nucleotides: TGTGCCAGTAGTTCGGTAGCGGGTTCTAGCACAGATACGCAGTATTTT.

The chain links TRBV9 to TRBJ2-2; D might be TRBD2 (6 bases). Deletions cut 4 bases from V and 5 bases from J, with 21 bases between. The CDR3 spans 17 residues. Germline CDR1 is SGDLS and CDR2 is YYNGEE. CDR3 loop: CASSPYAGGLRTGELFF. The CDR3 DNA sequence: TGTGCCAGCAGCCCTTATGCCGGGGGACTTAGGACCGGGGAGCTGTTTTTT.

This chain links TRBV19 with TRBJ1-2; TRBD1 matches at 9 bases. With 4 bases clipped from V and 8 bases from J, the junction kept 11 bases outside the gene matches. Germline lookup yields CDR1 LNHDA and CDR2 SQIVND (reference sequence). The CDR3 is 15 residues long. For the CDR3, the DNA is TGTGCCAGTAGTAACGCCGCCGGGACAGGGTACGGCTACACCTTC. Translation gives CASSNAAGTGYGYTF.

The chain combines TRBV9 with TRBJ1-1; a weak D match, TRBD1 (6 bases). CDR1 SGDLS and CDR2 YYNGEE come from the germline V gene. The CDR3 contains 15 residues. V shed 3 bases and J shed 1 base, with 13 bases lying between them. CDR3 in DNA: TGTGCCAGCAGCGGAACCGGGACAACGAACACTGAAGCTTTCTTT. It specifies CASSGTGTTNTEAFF.

The CDR3 here is CASSSQGAGLYEQYV. The CDR3 nucleotides read TGTGCCAGCAGTTCACAGGGGGCGGGCCTCTACGAGCAGTACGTC. V usage is TRBV28 and J usage is TRBJ2-7; TRBD1 agrees at 9 bases. V lost 4 bases and J lost 3; bases outside the gene matches: 7. The CDR3 consists of 15 residues. CDR1 and CDR2 from the germline V gene are MDHEN and SYDVKM.

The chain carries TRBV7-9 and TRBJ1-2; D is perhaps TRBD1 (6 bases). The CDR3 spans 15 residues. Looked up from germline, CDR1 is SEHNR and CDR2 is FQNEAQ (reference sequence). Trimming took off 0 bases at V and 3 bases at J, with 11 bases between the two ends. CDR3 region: CASSLAGNRDYGYTF. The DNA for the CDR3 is TGTGCCAGCAGCTTAGCGGGAAACAGGGACTATGGCTACACCTTC.

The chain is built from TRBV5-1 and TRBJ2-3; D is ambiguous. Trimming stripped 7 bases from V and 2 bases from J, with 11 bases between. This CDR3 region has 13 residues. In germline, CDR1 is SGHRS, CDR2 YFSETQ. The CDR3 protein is CASGNPITDTQYF. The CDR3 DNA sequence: TGCGCCAGCGGTAACCCTATCACAGATACGCAGTATTTT.

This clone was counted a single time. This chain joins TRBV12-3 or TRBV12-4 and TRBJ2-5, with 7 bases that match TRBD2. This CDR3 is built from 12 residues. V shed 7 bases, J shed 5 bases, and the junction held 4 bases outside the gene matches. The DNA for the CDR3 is TGTGCCAGCACCAACGGGAGGGAGACCCAGTACTTC. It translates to CASTNGRETQYF.

The CDR3 reads CAISFLAGEDTGELFF. The CDR3 region has the DNA TGTGCCATCAGTTTTTTAGCGGGGGAGGACACCGGGGAGCTGTTTTTT. The V call is TRBV10-3, the J call TRBJ2-2; 9 nucleotides align to TRBD2. This CDR3 spans 16 amino acids. CDR1 and CDR2 (germline): ENHRY, SYGVKD. After removal of 5 bases from V and 3 bases from J, the junction contained 7 bases not matched to a gene.

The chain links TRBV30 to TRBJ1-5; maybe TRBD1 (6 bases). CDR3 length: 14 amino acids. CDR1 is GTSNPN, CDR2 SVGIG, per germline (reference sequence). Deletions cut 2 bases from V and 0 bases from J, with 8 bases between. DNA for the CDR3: TGTGCCTGGAGTACGGGACATAGCAATCAGCCCCAGCATTTT. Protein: CAWSTGHSNQPQHF. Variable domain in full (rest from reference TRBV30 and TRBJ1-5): SQTIHQWPATLVQPVGSPLSLECTVEGTSNPNLYWYRQAAGRGLQLLFYSVGIGQISSEVPQNLSASRPQDRQFILSSKKLLLSDSGFYLCAWSTGHSNQPQHFGDGTRLSIL.

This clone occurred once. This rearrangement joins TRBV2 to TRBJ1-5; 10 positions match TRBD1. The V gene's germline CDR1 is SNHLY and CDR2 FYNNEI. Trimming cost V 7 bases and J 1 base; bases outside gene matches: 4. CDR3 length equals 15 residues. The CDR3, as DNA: TGTGCCAGCACGAGGGACAGGGGAAGCAATCAGCCCCAGCATTTT. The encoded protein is CASTRDRGSNQPQHF.

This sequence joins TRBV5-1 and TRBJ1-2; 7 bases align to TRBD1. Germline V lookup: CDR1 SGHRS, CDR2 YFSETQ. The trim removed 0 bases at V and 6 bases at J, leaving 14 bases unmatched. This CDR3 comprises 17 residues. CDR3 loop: CASSLARGDSHTDGYTF. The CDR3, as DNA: TGCGCCAGCAGCTTGGCAAGGGGGGACAGCCATACAGATGGCTACACCTTC.

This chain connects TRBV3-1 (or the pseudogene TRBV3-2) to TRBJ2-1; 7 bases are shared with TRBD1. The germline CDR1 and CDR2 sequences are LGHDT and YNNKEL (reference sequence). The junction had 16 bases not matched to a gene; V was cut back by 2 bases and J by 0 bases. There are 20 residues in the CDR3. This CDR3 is CASSQFEGAGTGPSYNEQFF. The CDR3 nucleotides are TGTGCCAGCAGCCAATTCGAGGGGGCTGGGACGGGACCCTCCTACAATGAGCAGTTCTTC.

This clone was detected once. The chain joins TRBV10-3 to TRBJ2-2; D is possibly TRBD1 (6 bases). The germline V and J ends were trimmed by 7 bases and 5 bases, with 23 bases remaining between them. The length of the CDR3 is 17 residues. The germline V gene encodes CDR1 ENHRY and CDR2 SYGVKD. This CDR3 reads CAITQGMGTSGTGELFF. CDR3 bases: TGTGCCATCACCCAGGGGATGGGGACGTCGGGGACCGGGGAGCTGTTTTTT.

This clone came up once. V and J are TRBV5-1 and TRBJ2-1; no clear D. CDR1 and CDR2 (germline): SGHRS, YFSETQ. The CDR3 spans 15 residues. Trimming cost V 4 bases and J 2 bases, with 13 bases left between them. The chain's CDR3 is CASSPSGEPYNEQFF. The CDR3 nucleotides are TGCGCCAGCAGCCCCTCGGGTGAACCCTACAATGAGCAGTTCTTC.

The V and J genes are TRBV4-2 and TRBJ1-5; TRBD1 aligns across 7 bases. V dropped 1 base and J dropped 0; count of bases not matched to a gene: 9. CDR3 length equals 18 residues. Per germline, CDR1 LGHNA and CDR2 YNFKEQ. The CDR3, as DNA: TGTGCCAGCAGCCAAGTATCAGGGGGGAGCCATAGCAATCAGCCCCAGCATTTT. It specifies CASSQVSGGSHSNQPQHF.